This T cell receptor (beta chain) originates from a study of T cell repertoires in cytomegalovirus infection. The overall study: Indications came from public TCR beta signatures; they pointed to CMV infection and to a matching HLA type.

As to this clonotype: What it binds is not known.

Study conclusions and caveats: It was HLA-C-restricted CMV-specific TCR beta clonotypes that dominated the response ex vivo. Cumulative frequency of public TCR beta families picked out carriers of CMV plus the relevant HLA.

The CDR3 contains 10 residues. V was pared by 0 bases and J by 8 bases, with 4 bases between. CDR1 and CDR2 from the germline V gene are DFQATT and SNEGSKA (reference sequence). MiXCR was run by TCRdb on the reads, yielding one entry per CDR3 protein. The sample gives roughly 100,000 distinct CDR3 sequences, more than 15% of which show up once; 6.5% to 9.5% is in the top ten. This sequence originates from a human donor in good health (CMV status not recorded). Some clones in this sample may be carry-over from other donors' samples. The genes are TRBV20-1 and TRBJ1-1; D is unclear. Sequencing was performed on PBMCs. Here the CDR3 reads CSARDREAFF. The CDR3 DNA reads TGCAGTGCTAGAGACAGGGAAGCTTTCTTT.